Below are 2 T cell receptor beta chains sequenced from a single sample in a study of blood T cell repertoires in COVID-19. TCRdb's table, derived via immunoSEQ multiplex PCR, lists solely in-frame clones and lacks some. The sample records some 190,000 clones, roughly 90% being singletons. The specimen was peripheral blood. The receptors come from a woman between 35 and 50 years old who had recovered from COVID-19.

This chain's CDR3 is CASSQNVRLWETQYF. CDR3 nucleotides: TGTGCCAGCAGCCAAAATGTCAGGCTGTGGGAGACCCAGTACTTC. V is TRBV3-1 (or the pseudogene TRBV3-2) and J is TRBJ2-5, with unresolved D. Germline loops: CDR1 LGHDT, CDR2 YNNKEL (reference sequence). Trimming cost V 2 bases and J 5 bases, with 15 bases left between them. The CDR3 is 15 residues long.

The V and J genes are TRBV9 and TRBJ1-1, with TRBD1 identical over 7 bases. CDR1 and CDR2 (germline): SGDLS, YYNGEE. J gave up 2 bases and V 2 bases, and 9 bases lay outside the gene matches. The CDR3 has 16 amino acids. The CDR3 DNA follows: TGTGCCAGCAGCGTCGGCCTCACAGGGGAAAACACTGAAGCTTTCTTT. Encoded protein: CASSVGLTGENTEAFF.